This T cell receptor beta chain was retrieved from a study of T cells after yellow fever vaccination. TCRdb redid the calling of the 5' RACE reads with MiXCR, one entry per CDR3 protein. The sample holds 100,000 to 150,000 distinct CDR3 sequences, more than 7.5% seen once. Study results and limitations: Post-booster repertoires contained most primary-vaccination clones again (almost 97% CD4, about 90% CD8). Researchers cautioned that FACS-sorted repertoires could harbor abundant clonotypes contaminating from the bulk population. Peak timing came faster in the weaker secondary response, day 5 versus 15.

This clonotype turned up a few times. What it binds is unknown. The sample was CD8+ T cells sorted from PBMCs, taken on the day of the yellow fever booster vaccination. This TCR derives from a man in his late teens or twenties who received the YFV17D yellow fever vaccine.

The CDR3 loop reads CSVSAGPYEQYF. DNA of the CDR3: TGCAGCGTTTCAGCCGGCCCCTACGAGCAGTACTTC. V is TRBV29-1 and J is TRBJ2-7; D gene ambiguous. Germline loops: CDR1 SQVTM, CDR2 ANQGSEA. The length of the CDR3 is 12 residues. Trimming left V 5 bases short and J 2 bases short, with 10 bases between.